Listed here is a single T cell receptor (beta chain). Its cognate antigen is unknown. This sample is part of a study of tumor and adjacent non-tumor tissue in lung cancer. In the study overall: Aged about 31 to 80 years, patients included roughly ten men and roughly five women with stage I to III disease. Notes on the study in general: In normal lung, the top 100 clones were significantly more dominant than in tumor. TCR diversity was significantly greater in tumor than normal lung tissue.

CDR3 length equals 14 residues. Trimming took off 6 bases at V and 5 bases at J, with 13 bases between the two ends. Germline loops: CDR1 LGHNA, CDR2 YNFKEQ. RNA was extracted from bulk tissue without any cell sorting. This non-tumor lung sample came from over 3 cm beyond the tumor edge. TCRbeta libraries were built with three rounds of nested PCR, modified from ARM-PCR. TCRdb re-analysed the multiplex PCR reads in MiXCR, keeping a single row per CDR3 protein. The sample carries more than 75,000 distinct CDR3 sequences, roughly 78% recorded once. This chain connects TRBV4-2 to TRBJ2-2, with D perhaps matching TRBD2 (5 bases). The TCR sequence derives from a man aged 55 to 70 with small cell lung cancer. Material: distant non-tumor lung tissue. The CDR3 nucleotides read TGTGCCAGCAGTAGGAGGCTGGAAACCGGGGAGCTGTTTTTT. Translation: CASSRRLETGELFF.